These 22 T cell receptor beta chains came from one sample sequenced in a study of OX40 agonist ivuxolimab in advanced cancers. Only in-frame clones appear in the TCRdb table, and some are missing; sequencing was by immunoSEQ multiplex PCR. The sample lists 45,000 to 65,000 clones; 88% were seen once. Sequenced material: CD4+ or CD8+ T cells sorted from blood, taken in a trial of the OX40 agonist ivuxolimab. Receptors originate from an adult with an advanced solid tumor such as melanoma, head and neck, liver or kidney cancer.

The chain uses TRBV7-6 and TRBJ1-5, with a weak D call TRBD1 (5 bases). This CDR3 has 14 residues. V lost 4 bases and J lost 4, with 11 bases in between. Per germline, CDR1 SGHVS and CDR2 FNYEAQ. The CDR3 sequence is CASSWGGENQPQHF. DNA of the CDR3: TGTGCCAGCAGCTGGGGGGGGGAGAATCAGCCCCAGCATTTT. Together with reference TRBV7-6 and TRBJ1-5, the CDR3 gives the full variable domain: GAGVSQSPRYKVTKRGQDVALRCDPISGHVSLYWYRQALGQGPEFLTYFNYEAQQDKSGLPNDRFSAERPEGSISTLTIQRTEQRDSAMYRCASSWGGENQPQHFGDGTRLSIL.

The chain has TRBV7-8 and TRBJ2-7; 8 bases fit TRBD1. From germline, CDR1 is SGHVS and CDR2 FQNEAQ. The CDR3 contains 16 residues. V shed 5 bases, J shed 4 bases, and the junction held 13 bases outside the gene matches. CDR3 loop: CASSPPGQVGGYEQYF. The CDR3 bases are TGTGCCAGCAGCCCTCCGGGACAGGTAGGAGGGTACGAGCAGTACTTC.

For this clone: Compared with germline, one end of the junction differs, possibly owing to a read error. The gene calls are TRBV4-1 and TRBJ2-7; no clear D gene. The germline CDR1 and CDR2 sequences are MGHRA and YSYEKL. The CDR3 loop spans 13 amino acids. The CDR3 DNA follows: TGCGCCAGCGGCCATCCTTCCATTGGGGAGCAGTACTTC. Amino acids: CASGHPSIGEQYF.

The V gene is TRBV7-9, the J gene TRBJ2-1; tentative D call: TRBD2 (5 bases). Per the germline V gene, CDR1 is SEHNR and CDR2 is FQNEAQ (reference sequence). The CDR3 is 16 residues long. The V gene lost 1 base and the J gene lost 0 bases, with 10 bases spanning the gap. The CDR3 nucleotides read TGTGCCAGCAGCTTAGAGGACTCCCCCTCCTACAATGAGCAGTTCTTC. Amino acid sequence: CASSLEDSPSYNEQFF.

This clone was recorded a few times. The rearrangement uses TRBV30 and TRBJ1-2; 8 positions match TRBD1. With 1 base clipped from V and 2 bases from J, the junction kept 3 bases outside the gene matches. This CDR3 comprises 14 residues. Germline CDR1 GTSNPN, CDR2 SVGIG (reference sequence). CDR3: CAWSAGTGNYGYTF. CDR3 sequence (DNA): TGTGCCTGGAGTGCCGGGACAGGCAACTATGGCTACACCTTC.

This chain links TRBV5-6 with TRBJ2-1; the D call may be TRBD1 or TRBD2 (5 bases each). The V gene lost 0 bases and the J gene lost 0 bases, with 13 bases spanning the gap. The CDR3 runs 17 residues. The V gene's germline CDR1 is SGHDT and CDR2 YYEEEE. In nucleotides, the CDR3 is TGTGCCAGCAGCTTGGTAGTCACGGGACCCTCCTACAATGAGCAGTTCTTC. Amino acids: CASSLVVTGPSYNEQFF.

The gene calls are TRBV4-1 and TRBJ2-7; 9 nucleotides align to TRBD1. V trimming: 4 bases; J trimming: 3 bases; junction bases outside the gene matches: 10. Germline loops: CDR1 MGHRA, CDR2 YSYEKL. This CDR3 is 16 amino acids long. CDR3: CASSLGPTGGHYEQYF. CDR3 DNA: TGCGCCAGCAGCCTCGGACCGACAGGGGGACACTACGAGCAGTACTTC.

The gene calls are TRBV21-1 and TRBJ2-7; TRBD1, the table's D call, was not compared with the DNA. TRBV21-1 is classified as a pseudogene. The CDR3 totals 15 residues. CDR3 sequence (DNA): TGTGCCAGCACCCCCCGGGGGGACAGGGAAGACGAGCAGTACTTC. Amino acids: CASTPRGDREDEQYF.

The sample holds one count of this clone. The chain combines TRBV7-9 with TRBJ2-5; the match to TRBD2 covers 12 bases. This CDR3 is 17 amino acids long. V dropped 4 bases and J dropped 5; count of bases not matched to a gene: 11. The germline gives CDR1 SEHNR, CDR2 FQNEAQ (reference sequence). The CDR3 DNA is TGTGCCAGCAGCTCCCACTCTAGCGGGGGGGCCGGCGAGACCCAGTACTTC. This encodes CASSSHSSGGAGETQYF.

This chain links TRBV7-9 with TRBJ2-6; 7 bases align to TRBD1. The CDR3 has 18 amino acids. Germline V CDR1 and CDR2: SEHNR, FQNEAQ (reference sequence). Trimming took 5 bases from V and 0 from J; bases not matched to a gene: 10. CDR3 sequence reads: CASSTRDSESSGANVLTF. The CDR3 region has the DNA TGTGCCAGCAGCACTCGGGACAGCGAGAGCTCTGGGGCCAACGTCCTGACTTTC.

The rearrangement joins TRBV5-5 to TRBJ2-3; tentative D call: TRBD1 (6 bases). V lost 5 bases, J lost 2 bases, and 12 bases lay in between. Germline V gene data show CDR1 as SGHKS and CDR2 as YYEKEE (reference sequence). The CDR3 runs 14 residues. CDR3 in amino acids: CASSRTAHTDTQYF. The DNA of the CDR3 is TGTGCCAGCAGTCGGACAGCCCACACAGATACGCAGTATTTT.

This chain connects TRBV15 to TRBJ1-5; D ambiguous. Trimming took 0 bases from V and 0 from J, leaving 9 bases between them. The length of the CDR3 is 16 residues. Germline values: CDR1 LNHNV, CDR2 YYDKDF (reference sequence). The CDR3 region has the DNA TGTGCCACCAGCAGAGATGGGCACTATAGCAATCAGCCCCAGCATTTT. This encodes CATSRDGHYSNQPQHF.

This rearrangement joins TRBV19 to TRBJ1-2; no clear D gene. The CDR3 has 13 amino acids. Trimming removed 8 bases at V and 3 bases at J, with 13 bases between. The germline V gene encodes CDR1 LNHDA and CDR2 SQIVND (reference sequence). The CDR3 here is CASWGSADYGYTF. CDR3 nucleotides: TGTGCCAGTTGGGGTTCCGCGGACTATGGCTACACCTTC.

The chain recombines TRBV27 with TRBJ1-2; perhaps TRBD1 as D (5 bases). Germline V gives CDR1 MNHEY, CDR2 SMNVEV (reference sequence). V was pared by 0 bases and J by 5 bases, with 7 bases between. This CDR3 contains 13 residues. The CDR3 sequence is CASSLSQGYGYTF. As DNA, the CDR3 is TGTGCCAGCAGTTTATCCCAGGGATATGGCTACACCTTC.

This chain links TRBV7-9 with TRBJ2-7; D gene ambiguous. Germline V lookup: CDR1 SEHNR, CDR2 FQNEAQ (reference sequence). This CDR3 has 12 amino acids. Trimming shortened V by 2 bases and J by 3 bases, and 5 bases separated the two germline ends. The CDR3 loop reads CASSLNLYEQYF. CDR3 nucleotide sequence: TGTGCCAGCAGCTTAAATCTCTACGAGCAGTACTTC.

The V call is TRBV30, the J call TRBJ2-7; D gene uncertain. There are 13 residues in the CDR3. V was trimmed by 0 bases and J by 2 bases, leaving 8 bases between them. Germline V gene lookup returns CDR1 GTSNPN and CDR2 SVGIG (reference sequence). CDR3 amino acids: CAWSVTGPYEQYF. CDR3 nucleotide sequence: TGTGCCTGGAGTGTGACCGGTCCCTACGAGCAGTACTTC.

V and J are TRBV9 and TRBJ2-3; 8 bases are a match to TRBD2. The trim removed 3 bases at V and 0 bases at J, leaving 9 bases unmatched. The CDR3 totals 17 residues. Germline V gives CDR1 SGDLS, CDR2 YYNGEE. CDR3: CASSEPHSGDSTDTQYF. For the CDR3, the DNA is TGTGCCAGCAGCGAACCTCATAGCGGGGACAGCACAGATACGCAGTATTTT.

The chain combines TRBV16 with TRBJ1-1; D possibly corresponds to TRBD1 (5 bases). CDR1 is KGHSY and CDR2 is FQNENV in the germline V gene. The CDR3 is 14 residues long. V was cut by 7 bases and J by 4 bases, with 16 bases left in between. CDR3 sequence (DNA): TGTGCCAGCACGAACGGGATAACAGGCACTGAAGCTTTCTTT. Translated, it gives CASTNGITGTEAFF.

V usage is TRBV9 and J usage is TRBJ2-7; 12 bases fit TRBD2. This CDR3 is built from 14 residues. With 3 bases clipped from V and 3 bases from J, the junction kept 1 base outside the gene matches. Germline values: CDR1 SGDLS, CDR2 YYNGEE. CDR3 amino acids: CASSEGLAGYEQYF. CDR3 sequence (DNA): TGTGCCAGCAGCGAGGGACTAGCGGGCTACGAGCAGTACTTC.

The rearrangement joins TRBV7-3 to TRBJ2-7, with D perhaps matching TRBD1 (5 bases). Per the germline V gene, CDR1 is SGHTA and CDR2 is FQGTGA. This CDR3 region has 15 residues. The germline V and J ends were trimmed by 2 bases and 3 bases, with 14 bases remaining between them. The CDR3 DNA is TGTGCCAGCAGCTTAGCCAATCCCAGGGTCTACGAGCAGTACTTC. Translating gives CASSLANPRVYEQYF.

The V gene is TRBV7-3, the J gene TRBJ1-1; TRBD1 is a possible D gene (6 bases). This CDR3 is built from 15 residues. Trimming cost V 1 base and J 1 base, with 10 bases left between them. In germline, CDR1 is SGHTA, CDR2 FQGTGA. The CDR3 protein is CASSLNPGANTEAFF. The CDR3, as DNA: TGTGCCAGCAGCTTAAATCCAGGGGCGAACACTGAAGCTTTCTTT.

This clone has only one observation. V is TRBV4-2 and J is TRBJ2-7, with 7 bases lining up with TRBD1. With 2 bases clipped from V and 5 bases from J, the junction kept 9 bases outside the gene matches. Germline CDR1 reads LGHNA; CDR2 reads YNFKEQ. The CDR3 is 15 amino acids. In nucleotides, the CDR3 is TGTGCCAGCAGCCAATACCGACAGGGCTGGGACGAGCAGTACTTC. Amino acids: CASSQYRQGWDEQYF.